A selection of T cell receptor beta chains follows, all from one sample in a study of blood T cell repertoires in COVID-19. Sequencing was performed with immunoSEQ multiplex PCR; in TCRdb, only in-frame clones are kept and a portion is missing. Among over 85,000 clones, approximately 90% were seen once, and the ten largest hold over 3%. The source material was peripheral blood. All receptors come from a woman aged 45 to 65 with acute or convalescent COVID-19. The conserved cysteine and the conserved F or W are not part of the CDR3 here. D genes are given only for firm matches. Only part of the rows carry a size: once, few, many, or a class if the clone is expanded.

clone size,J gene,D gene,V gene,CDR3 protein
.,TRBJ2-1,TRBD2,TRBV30,AWSETSGRAAEQF
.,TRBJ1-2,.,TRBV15,ATSRGGDRSRGYT
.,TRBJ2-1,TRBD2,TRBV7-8,ASSLADPGLAGDLAYNEQF
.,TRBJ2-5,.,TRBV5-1,ASRTPSETQY
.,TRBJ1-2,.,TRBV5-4,ASSLESQGGYGYT
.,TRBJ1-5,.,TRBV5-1,ASSPWAGVGQPQH
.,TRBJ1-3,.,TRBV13,ASSFGRGTIY
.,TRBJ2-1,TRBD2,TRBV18,ASSPRGGLDEQF
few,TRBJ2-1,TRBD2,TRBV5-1,ASSLWGLAESNEQF
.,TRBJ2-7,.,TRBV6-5,ASSYSEGGRREQY
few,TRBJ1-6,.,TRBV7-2,ASSLRQGVASPLH
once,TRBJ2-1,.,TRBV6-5,ASRRQAYNEQF
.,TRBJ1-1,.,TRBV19,ASSIDLWQGGGEDTEAF
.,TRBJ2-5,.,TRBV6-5,ASSRQRETQY
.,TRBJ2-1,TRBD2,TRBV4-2,ASSQGPGLAIYNEQF
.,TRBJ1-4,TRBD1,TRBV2,ASSLGQEKLF
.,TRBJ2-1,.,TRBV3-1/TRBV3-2,ASSQGLATTQKGQF
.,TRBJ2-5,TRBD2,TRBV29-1,SVALAGVVETQY
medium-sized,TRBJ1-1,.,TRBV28,ASSSSRRRSGDTEAF
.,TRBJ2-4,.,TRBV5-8,ASSLGFPRQAGKNIQY
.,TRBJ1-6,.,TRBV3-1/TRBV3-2,ASSQDRVNSPLH
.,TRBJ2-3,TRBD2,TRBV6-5,ASSYSSGSADTQY
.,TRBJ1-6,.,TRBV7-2,ASSFSEGRNSPLH
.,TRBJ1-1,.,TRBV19,ASSIDQDGGHTEAF
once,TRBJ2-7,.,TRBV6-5,ASSSTNPYEQY
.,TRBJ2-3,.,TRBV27,ASSLAGTRGDTQY
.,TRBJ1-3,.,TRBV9,ASSVQGSISGNTIY